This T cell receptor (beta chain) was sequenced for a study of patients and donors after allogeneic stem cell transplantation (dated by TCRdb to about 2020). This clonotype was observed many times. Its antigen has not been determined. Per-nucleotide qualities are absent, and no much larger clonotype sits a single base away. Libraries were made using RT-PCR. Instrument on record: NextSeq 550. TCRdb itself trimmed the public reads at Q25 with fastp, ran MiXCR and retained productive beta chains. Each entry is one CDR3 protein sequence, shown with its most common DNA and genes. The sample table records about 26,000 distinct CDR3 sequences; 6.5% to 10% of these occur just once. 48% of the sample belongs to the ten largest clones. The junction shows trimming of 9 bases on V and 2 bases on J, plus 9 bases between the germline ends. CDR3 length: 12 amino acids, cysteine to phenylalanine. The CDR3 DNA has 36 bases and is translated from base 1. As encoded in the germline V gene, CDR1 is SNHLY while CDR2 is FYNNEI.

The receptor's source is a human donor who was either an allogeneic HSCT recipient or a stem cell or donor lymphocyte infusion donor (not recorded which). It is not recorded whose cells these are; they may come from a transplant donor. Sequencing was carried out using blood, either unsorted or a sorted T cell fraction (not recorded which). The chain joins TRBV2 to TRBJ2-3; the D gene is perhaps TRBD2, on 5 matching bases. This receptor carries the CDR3 CARADYTDTQYF. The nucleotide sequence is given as TGTGCCAGAGCGGATTACACAGATACGCAGTATTTT. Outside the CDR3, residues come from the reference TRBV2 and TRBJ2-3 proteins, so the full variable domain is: EPEVTQTPSHQVTQMGQEVILRCVPISNHLYFYWYRQILGQKVEFLVSFYNNEISEKSEIFDDQFSVERPDGSNFTLKIRSTKLEDSAMYFCARADYTDTQYFGPGTRLTVL.